The T cell receptor (beta chain) described here comes from a study of cytomegalovirus exposure and HLA in healthy donors. J was trimmed by 1 base and V by 2 bases; bases with no gene match: 10. Germline lookup yields CDR1 SGDLS and CDR2 YYNGEE. CDR3 length equals 18 residues. Study-level findings and limits: Presence/absence analysis assumed near-uniform sequencing depth across donors.

60 Vbeta and 13 Jbeta primers were used in PCR. Only in-frame clones appear in the TCRdb table, and some are missing; sequencing was by immunoSEQ multiplex PCR. The repertoire holds some 180,000 clones, with around 73% as singletons. Concerning this clone itself: Its specificity is unknown.

The sequenced material came from PBMCs. This clonotype originated in a woman younger than 35 in good health and CMV-seropositive. V usage is TRBV9 and J usage is TRBJ2-3; 10 nucleotides agree with TRBD2. In DNA, the CDR3 is TGTGCCAGCAGCGTCAGCACCGGGACTAGCGACGGCACAGATACGCAGTATTTT. Translating it yields CASSVSTGTSDGTDTQYF.